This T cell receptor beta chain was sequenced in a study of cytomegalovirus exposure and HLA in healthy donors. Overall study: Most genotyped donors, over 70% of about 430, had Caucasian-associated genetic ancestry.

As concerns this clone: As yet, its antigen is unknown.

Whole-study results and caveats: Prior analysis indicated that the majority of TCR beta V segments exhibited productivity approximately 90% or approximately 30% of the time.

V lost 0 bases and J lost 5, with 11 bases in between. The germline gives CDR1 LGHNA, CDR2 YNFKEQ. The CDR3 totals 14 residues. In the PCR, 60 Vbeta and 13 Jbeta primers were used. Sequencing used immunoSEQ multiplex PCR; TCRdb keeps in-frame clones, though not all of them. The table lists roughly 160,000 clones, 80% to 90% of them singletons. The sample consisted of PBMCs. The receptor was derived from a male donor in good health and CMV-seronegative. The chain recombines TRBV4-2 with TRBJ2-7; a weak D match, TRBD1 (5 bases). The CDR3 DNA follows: TGTGCCAGCAGCCAAGAAGGCGAAGGGGACGAGCAGTACTTC. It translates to CASSQEGEGDEQYF.